These 6 T cell receptor beta chains were all obtained from the same sample, sequenced in a study of tumor-infiltrating lymphocytes in primary liver carcinoma (dated by TCRdb to the late 2010s). Total RNA and DNA were co-extracted without cell sorting from around 20-30 mg of bulk tissue using the AllPrep DNA/RNA mini kit. Sequenced on an Illumina HiSeq 2500. A constant-region primer and ProtoScript II reverse transcriptase were used to reverse-transcribe TCRbeta-specific cDNA from roughly 480 ng total RNA. The TCRbeta libraries were prepared through three rounds of nested multiplex PCR following a slightly modified ARM-PCR procedure. Each of the first two PCR rounds ran for roughly 9 cycles using multiplex TRBV1-TRBV30 forward primers together with a Cbeta reverse primer. The public reads were reprocessed in TCRdb via fastp at Q25 and MiXCR, keeping in-frame beta chains. For every CDR3 protein sequence, its rows merge into one entry that carries the most common genes and DNA. The sample contains 40,000 to 60,000 distinct CDR3 sequences, approximately 70% of them found a single time. The leading ten clones occupy roughly 27% of the sample.

Sample: liver tumor tissue from sampling region 5. In light of the paper, this sample's cell subset or site label describes: tumor region T5, tumor centre. The receptor source for this set is a man aged 35 to 55 with primary liver carcinoma and hepatitis B virus infection.

This clonotype is a singleton in its sample. V and J are TRBV7-9 and TRBJ2-4; D possibly uses TRBD1 or TRBD2 (5 bases each). This CDR3 comprises 16 residues. In germline, CDR1 is SEHNR, CDR2 FQNEAQ (reference sequence). V gave up 8 bases and J gave up 2 bases, with 19 bases separating them. In DNA, the CDR3 is TGTGCCAGCGGCTCACCAGCTGAGGGGTCCAAAAACATTCAGTACTTC. It encodes CASGSPAEGSKNIQYF.

The sample holds one count of this clonotype. This may be a read error, as it is one base from a much larger clone. The V and J genes are TRBV5-1 and TRBJ2-1; 7 bases agree with TRBD1. Germline V gene sequence: CDR1 SGHRS, CDR2 YFSETQ. The junction had 11 bases not matched to a gene; V was cut back by 4 bases and J by 10 bases. This CDR3 is built from 14 residues. The CDR3 region is CASSLTGESYEQFF. The CDR3 bases are TGCGCCAGCAGCCTTACAGGGGAATCCTACGAGCAGTTCTTC.

On this clonotype: At one of its ends the junction is not consistent with the germline gene, which may arise from a read error. The chain couples TRBV11-1 to TRBJ1-1; D uncertain. The CDR3 has 13 amino acids. Looked up from germline, CDR1 is SGHAT and CDR2 is FQDESV (reference sequence). The CDR3 spells CAGNSTLNSEAFF. Written as DNA, the CDR3 is TGTGCCGGCAACTCGACCTTGAACAGTGAAGCTTTCTTT. The full variable domain, rest sourced from reference TRBV11-1 and TRBJ1-1, is EAEVAQSPRYKITEKSQAVAFWCDPISGHATLYWYRQILGQGPELLVQFQDESVVDDSQLPKDRFSAERLKGVDSTLKIQPAELGDSAMYLCAGNSTLNSEAFFGQGTRLTVV.

This clonotype has a count of ten or more. J is TRBJ2-5 and V is TRBV12-3 or TRBV12-4; perhaps TRBD2 as D (6 bases). The CDR3 sequence is 15 residues long. V was cut by 3 bases and J by 4 bases, with 15 bases left in between. In nucleotides, the CDR3 is TGTGCCAGCAGTTTGCGGCAGGGAGGAAGAGAGACCCAGTACTTC. Its translation: CASSLRQGGRETQYF.

This clonotype came up a few times. The chain uses TRBV27 and TRBJ2-1, with 14 bases that match TRBD2. The CDR3 is made up of 14 amino acids. CDR1 is MNHEY and CDR2 is SMNVEV in the germline V gene (reference sequence). Trimming took 6 bases from V and 14 from J; bases not matched to a gene: 9. The CDR3 sequence is CASSSPGLAGEEFF. CDR3 in DNA: TGTGCCAGCAGCTCCCCGGGACTAGCGGGAGAAGAGTTCTTC.

With respect to this clonotype: A much larger clone is a single base away; this may be a read error. The gene calls are TRBV4-1 and TRBJ1-4; D gene ambiguous. Germline loops: CDR1 MGHRA, CDR2 YSYEKL. The CDR3 has 14 amino acids. The ends were cut back, 0 bases at V and 14 bases at J, with 16 bases in the middle. The CDR3 here is CASSQDTQWRSLFF. CDR3 in DNA: TGCGCCAGCAGCCAAGATACCCAGTGGCGGTCGCTGTTTTTT.